The subject of this entry is one TCR beta chain. What it binds is not known. The junction had 3 bases not matched to a gene; V was cut back by 5 bases and J by 6 bases. The germline V gene encodes CDR1 LNHDA and CDR2 SQIVND (reference sequence). This CDR3 contains 12 residues. The PCR had 60 Vbeta and 13 Jbeta primers. Some clones are missing from TCRdb's copy, which holds only in-frame ones; the method was immunoSEQ multiplex PCR. The sample contains over 110,000 clones, approximately 80% of which appear only once. Nominal health characterized the donors when sampled, though unrecorded immune exposures were likely. The data stem from a study of cytomegalovirus exposure and HLA in healthy donors. Across the study: Earlier sequencing of 150 million to 200 million T cells yielded around 100 million unique TCR beta sequences. Findings of the study overall: As a later analysis showed, several of the most significant clusters appeared to be linked to common viral pathogens. In a later analysis, across HLA loci, associated TCR counts were highest for DRB1, lowest for HLA-C.

Sequenced: PBMCs. The J gene is TRBJ1-1, the V gene TRBV19; 7 bases match TRBD1. This sequence originates from a woman between 35 and 50 years old in good health and CMV-seropositive. CDR3 loop: CASSAQGAEAFF. The CDR3 nucleotides are TGTGCCAGTAGTGCGCAGGGGGCTGAAGCTTTCTTT.